The text below deals with one T cell receptor (beta chain). The entry originates in a study of shared clonotypes between healthy human individuals. Across the whole study: The study drew on two women and a few men aged 18 to 49 as donors.

CD8 cells regarded as naive lacked CD45RO, were positively chosen for CCR7, and omitted terminally differentiated effector memory CD45RA+ cells. Template for every sorted-subset replicate PCR totaled roughly 200 ng DNA, roughly 30,000 T cell genomes. Profiled with immunoSEQ multiplex PCR; TCRdb holds only in-frame clones, not every one. The profile shows about 2.1 million clones, roughly 95% of them singletons. Germline CDR1 is MNHNS and CDR2 is SASEGT. V lost 2 bases to trimming and J lost 3 bases, with 14 bases between them. The CDR3 loop spans 15 amino acids. The sequence came from a young man in good health. Some clones in this sample may be carry-over from other donors' samples. The gene calls are TRBV6-1 and TRBJ2-7, with D perhaps matching TRBD1 (6 bases). Material: naive CD8+ T cells from PBMCs. This chain's CDR3 is CASSEPGVPIYEQYF. CDR3 DNA: TGTGCCAGCAGTGAACCAGGGGTTCCCATCTACGAGCAGTACTTC.